The clone carrying this TCR beta chain was found a few times. The same CDR3 also results from other DNA sequences found in this sample. The source of the sample is a study of blood T cell repertoires in COVID-19. Turning to the study itself: Acute and convalescent COVID-19 specimens originated in the United States, Italy and Spain.

Resolution of symptoms, clearance, or two negative PCRs was present in recovered Cohort 3 donors. This CDR3 comprises 13 residues. The germline V and J ends were trimmed by 0 bases and 4 bases, with 6 bases remaining between them. Germline V gene sequence: CDR1 MNHEY, CDR2 SMNVEV (reference sequence). The protocol was immunoSEQ multiplex PCR, while the TCRdb copy is restricted to in-frame clones and leaves out a portion. The data contain some 370,000 clones, 80% to 85% of them singletons. Sequences were obtained from PBMCs or T cells enriched from blood (not recorded which). The sequence was obtained from a woman aged 50 to 65 who had recovered from COVID-19. V gene TRBV27 combines with J gene TRBJ1-2; weak D call: TRBD1 (6 bases). The CDR3 protein is CASSLSGGYGYTF. The DNA of the CDR3 is TGTGCCAGCAGTTTATCAGGGGGCTATGGCTACACCTTC.